Sequencing of this TCR beta chain was carried out in a study of response to subunit inactivated influenza vaccine. TCRdb passed the RT-PCR reads through MiXCR, listing each CDR3 protein once. The sample carries around 790,000 distinct CDR3 sequences, approximately 21% recorded once. Broader study findings: The authors suggested that every seasonal influenza vaccination recruits few new T cells.

This clonotype showed up just a few times. What it binds is not known. Germline V gene lookup returns CDR1 LGHDT and CDR2 YNNKEL (reference sequence). The CDR3 is 17 residues long. V shed 1 base and J shed 3 bases, with 17 bases lying between them. The origin of this receptor is a man between 45 and 60 years old who received an inactivated influenza vaccine. The sample here was PBMCs from blood, taken less than 6 days after vaccination. The gene calls are TRBV3-1 and TRBJ2-3; D remains ambiguous. As DNA, the CDR3 is TGTGCCAGCAGCCAAGTCGGTACGGTCATGAGTACAGATACGCAGTATTTT. Its translation: CASSQVGTVMSTDTQYF.